This TCR beta chain was profiled in a study of vaccination effects on CD4 cells after COVID-19. A remark on this clone: What it recognizes is unknown.

In the ViraFEST assay, antigen-specific CD4+ clonotypes were identified by expansion after peptide-pool stimulation. After roughly ten days in culture, the CD4+ T cells were isolated. The repertoire was sequenced with immunoSEQ multiplex PCR; TCRdb's copy has only in-frame clones and lacks some. Among 50,000 or so clones listed, over 75% were seen once. J gave up 6 bases and V 6 bases, and 7 bases lay outside the gene matches. The germline gives CDR1 KGHSH, CDR2 LQKENI. The CDR3 totals 13 residues. The receptor was derived from a human donor who received a COVID-19 vaccine. The genes are TRBV18 and TRBJ1-1, with TRBD1 matching 7 bases. Material: CD4+ T cells from PBMCs cultured with HCoV-229E spike peptides, obtained before COVID-19 vaccination. CDR3 nucleotides: TGTGCCAGCTCCTCCGACAGGGCCCCTGAAGCTTTCTTT. As protein: CASSSDRAPEAFF. Combining the CDR3 with reference TRBV18 and TRBJ1-1 gives the whole variable domain NAGVMQNPRHLVRRRGQEARLRCSPMKGHSHVYWYRQLPEEGLKFMVYLQKENIIDESGMPKERFSAEFPKEGPSILRIQQVVRGDSAAYFCASSSDRAPEAFFGQGTRLTVV.